This T cell receptor (beta chain) was identified during a study of blood T cell repertoires in COVID-19. Method: immunoSEQ multiplex PCR; TCRdb's copy keeps in-frame clones and lacks some. The repertoire holds more than 250,000 clones, with approximately 87% as singletons. Sample: peripheral blood. This sequence was found in a man between 60 and 75 years old who had recovered from COVID-19.

The CDR3 nucleotides read TGTGCCAGTAGGCAAAATGGACTAGCGGGGTCTGAGCAGTTCTTC. Its translation is CASRQNGLAGSEQFF. The chain recombines TRBV19 with TRBJ2-1, with TRBD2 matching 12 bases. The CDR3 has 15 residues. The germline gives CDR1 LNHDA, CDR2 SQIVND (reference sequence). With V trimmed by 6 bases and J by 9 bases, 9 bases remained unmatched.